This TCR beta chain is from a study of blood T cell repertoires in COVID-19. The overall study: Samples of COVID-19 (acute and convalescent) were obtained from the United States, Italy and Spain. PBMCs, B-cell-depleted T cells, or T cells provided the cDNA or gDNA that made up the material.

Trimming took 2 bases from V and 1 from J; bases not matched to a gene: 7. Germline values: CDR1 SGHVS, CDR2 FQNEAQ. This CDR3 contains 18 residues. Methods used by the authors: Estimates of nucleated cell counts were drawn from the amplification of reference gene primers. The protocol was immunoSEQ multiplex PCR, while the TCRdb copy is restricted to in-frame clones and leaves out a portion. V, J and clone size were drawn from that table, and D and trimming were deduced from the DNA. The sample yields approximately 140,000 clones, around 86% seen once. This receptor was obtained from a man in his 70s with acute or convalescent COVID-19. V usage is TRBV7-8 and J usage is TRBJ1-5, with TRBD1 matching over 11 bases. The sequenced sample consisted of peripheral blood. CDR3 amino acids: CASSLIGQGANSNQPQHF. The CDR3 nucleotides are TGTGCCAGCAGCTTAATCGGACAGGGGGCAAACAGCAATCAGCCCCAGCATTTT.